The rows below give T cell receptor beta chains drawn from one sample of a study of blood T cell repertoires in COVID-19. Sequencing was performed with immunoSEQ multiplex PCR; in TCRdb, only in-frame clones are kept and a portion is missing. The sample gives approximately 310,000 clones, 87% of which show up once; 1% is in the top ten. Material: peripheral blood. These receptors were collected from a man aged 50-59 years with active or convalescent COVID-19. CDR3s include the opening cysteine and the closing phenylalanine or tryptophan. The order of the fields is CDR3 DNA, CDR3 protein, D gene, V gene, clone size, J gene. A D gene is named only where the DNA matches it firmly. Expanded clones get a size class; other rows say once, few or many, or leave the size out.

CDR3 DNA: TGTGCCAGCAGCGTAGAGCCCGGGACTAGCCCTACGAATACGCAGTATTTT; CDR3 protein: CASSVEPGTSPTNTQYF; D gene: TRBD2; V gene: TRBV9; clone size: .; J gene: TRBJ2-3
CDR3 DNA: TGTGCCAGCTCACCAGGGGACAGGAGGACCGGGGAGCTGTTTTTT; CDR3 protein: CASSPGDRRTGELFF; D gene: TRBD1; V gene: TRBV18; clone size: .; J gene: TRBJ2-2
CDR3 DNA: TGTGCCAGCACCAAGCGTGGACAGGGGATTGGAGAAAAACTGTTTTTT; CDR3 protein: CASTKRGQGIGEKLFF; D gene: TRBD1; V gene: TRBV2; clone size: .; J gene: TRBJ1-4
CDR3 DNA: TGCAGCGTAGGGACAGTCGGTCAGCCCCAGCATTTT; CDR3 protein: CSVGTVGQPQHF; D gene: TRBD1; V gene: TRBV29-1; clone size: .; J gene: TRBJ1-5
CDR3 DNA: TGTGCCAGCAGTTCGACGGCAGAGGGGGTGAACACTGAAGCTTTCTTT; CDR3 protein: CASSSTAEGVNTEAFF; D gene: .; V gene: TRBV27; clone size: .; J gene: TRBJ1-1
CDR3 DNA: TGTGCCAGCAGTCGACAGATGGGGGGGAACGGGGAGCTGTTTTTT; CDR3 protein: CASSRQMGGNGELFF; D gene: TRBD2; V gene: TRBV6-5; clone size: .; J gene: TRBJ2-2
CDR3 DNA: TGTGCCAGCAGGTATAGCCCCGGGGATTCACCCCTCCACTTT; CDR3 protein: CASRYSPGDSPLHF; D gene: .; V gene: TRBV7-2; clone size: .; J gene: TRBJ1-6
CDR3 DNA: TGCGCCAGCAGCCGAGCTTCCACAGGGCCTGGAAACACCATATATTTT; CDR3 protein: CASSRASTGPGNTIYF; D gene: .; V gene: TRBV4-3; clone size: .; J gene: TRBJ1-3
CDR3 DNA: TGCGCCAGCAGCCAAGTTAAGGCCCTTCGACAGGGGTTGCAGCCCCAGCATTTT; CDR3 protein: CASSQVKALRQGLQPQHF; D gene: TRBD1; V gene: TRBV4-1; clone size: .; J gene: TRBJ1-5
CDR3 DNA: TGTGCCAGCAGCTCCCGACTAGCAGGCACAGATACGCAGTATTTT; CDR3 protein: CASSSRLAGTDTQYF; D gene: TRBD2; V gene: TRBV5-8; clone size: .; J gene: TRBJ2-3
CDR3 DNA: TGCGCCAGCTCCCCTCAAACAGGGGCCCAAGAGACCCAGTACTTC; CDR3 protein: CASSPQTGAQETQYF; D gene: TRBD1; V gene: TRBV5-1; clone size: .; J gene: TRBJ2-5
CDR3 DNA: TGTGCCAGCTCCCGCGCAGGGGGCGCGGAAGCTTTCTTT; CDR3 protein: CASSRAGGAEAFF; D gene: TRBD1; V gene: TRBV18; clone size: .; J gene: TRBJ1-1
CDR3 DNA: TGTGCCACCAGTGATGTAAGGGGGAGCGGGAGCTCCTACAATGAGCAGTTCTTC; CDR3 protein: CATSDVRGSGSSYNEQFF; D gene: TRBD2; V gene: TRBV24-1; clone size: .; J gene: TRBJ2-1
CDR3 DNA: TGTGCCAGCGGAGGGGCCCGCAACGAGCAGTACTTC; CDR3 protein: CASGGARNEQYF; D gene: .; V gene: TRBV28; clone size: .; J gene: TRBJ2-7
CDR3 DNA: TGTGCCAGCAGCCCAGGGGGGAGAGGCAATGAGCAGTTCTTC; CDR3 protein: CASSPGGRGNEQFF; D gene: .; V gene: TRBV7-3; clone size: .; J gene: TRBJ2-1
CDR3 DNA: TGTGCCAGCAGTTACTTACAGGGACGTAGCAATCAGCCCCAGCATTTT; CDR3 protein: CASSYLQGRSNQPQHF; D gene: .; V gene: TRBV6-2/TRBV6-3; clone size: few; J gene: TRBJ1-5
CDR3 DNA: TGTGCCAGCAGCTCCGCGGCGGCGCTGGCTAACTATGGCTACACCTTC; CDR3 protein: CASSSAAALANYGYTF; D gene: .; V gene: TRBV28; clone size: .; J gene: TRBJ1-2
CDR3 DNA: TGTGCCAGCTCACCCTTTACCCTTGGACAGGGTAGAGATGAGCAGTTCTTC; CDR3 protein: CASSPFTLGQGRDEQFF; D gene: TRBD1; V gene: TRBV18; clone size: .; J gene: TRBJ2-1
CDR3 DNA: TGTGCCAGCAGTTCTAGGGGGTATTGGGCTTTCTTT; CDR3 protein: CASSSRGYWAFF; D gene: .; V gene: TRBV25-1; clone size: .; J gene: TRBJ1-1
CDR3 DNA: TGTGCCAGCAGTTTCTCCGGGGACAGCAAATACTATGGCTACACCTTC; CDR3 protein: CASSFSGDSKYYGYTF; D gene: TRBD1; V gene: TRBV28; clone size: few; J gene: TRBJ1-2
CDR3 DNA: TGCGCCAGCAGCAGTTCTCTAGCGGGGGGCCCAAAATACGAGCAGTACTTC; CDR3 protein: CASSSSLAGGPKYEQYF; D gene: TRBD2; V gene: TRBV4-3; clone size: .; J gene: TRBJ2-7
CDR3 DNA: TGTGCCACCAGCCGAACCAGGGGGGAAGTCGGGGAGCTGTTTTTT; CDR3 protein: CATSRTRGEVGELFF; D gene: .; V gene: TRBV15; clone size: .; J gene: TRBJ2-2
CDR3 DNA: TGTGCCACCAGTGATGGGGGCAGGTCTAGCAATCAGCCCCAGCATTTT; CDR3 protein: CATSDGGRSSNQPQHF; D gene: .; V gene: TRBV24-1; clone size: .; J gene: TRBJ1-5
CDR3 DNA: TGCGCCAGCAGCGAGGTCTCGTACGAGCAGTACTTC; CDR3 protein: CASSEVSYEQYF; D gene: .; V gene: TRBV5-1; clone size: .; J gene: TRBJ2-7
CDR3 DNA: TGTGCCAGCAGCTTAGTCCAGAACACTGAAGCTTTCTTT; CDR3 protein: CASSLVQNTEAFF; D gene: .; V gene: TRBV7-2; clone size: .; J gene: TRBJ1-1
CDR3 DNA: TGTGCCAGTAACCCCTCGGACAGGGGGAACACTGAAGCTTTCTTT; CDR3 protein: CASNPSDRGNTEAFF; D gene: TRBD1; V gene: TRBV19; clone size: .; J gene: TRBJ1-1
CDR3 DNA: TGTGCCAGTAGTAACCTGGGACAGTACAATCAGCCCCAGCATTTT; CDR3 protein: CASSNLGQYNQPQHF; D gene: TRBD1; V gene: TRBV19; clone size: .; J gene: TRBJ1-5
CDR3 DNA: TGTGCCAGCAGCGTCGGTCCAGGGAATTCACCCCTCCACTTT; CDR3 protein: CASSVGPGNSPLHF; D gene: .; V gene: TRBV7-8; clone size: .; J gene: TRBJ1-6
CDR3 DNA: TGTGCCTGGTTCGAGGGACAGGGGGGAAACACCATATATTTT; CDR3 protein: CAWFEGQGGNTIYF; D gene: TRBD1; V gene: TRBV30; clone size: .; J gene: TRBJ1-3
CDR3 DNA: TGTGCCAGCAGTTCTAATAGCGGGGGGGCATCAGATACGCAGTATTTT; CDR3 protein: CASSSNSGGASDTQYF; D gene: TRBD2; V gene: TRBV2; clone size: .; J gene: TRBJ2-3
CDR3 DNA: TGTGCCAGCAGATCTACGGCGAGCGGGGGAGGTTCACCCCTCCACTTT; CDR3 protein: CASRSTASGGGSPLHF; D gene: .; V gene: TRBV6-6; clone size: .; J gene: TRBJ1-6
CDR3 DNA: TGCAGCGTTGAATGGGGGAGGTTTAACACTGAAGCTTTCTTT; CDR3 protein: CSVEWGRFNTEAFF; D gene: .; V gene: TRBV29-1; clone size: .; J gene: TRBJ1-1
CDR3 DNA: TGTGCCAGCAGCGGAGGCCGGAACAGGGGCAATGAGCAGTTCTTC; CDR3 protein: CASSGGRNRGNEQFF; D gene: TRBD1; V gene: TRBV7-8; clone size: .; J gene: TRBJ2-1
CDR3 DNA: TGCGCCAGCAGCCAAGACAGGAAGTGGAGGGGTGCAGATACGCAGTATTTT; CDR3 protein: CASSQDRKWRGADTQYF; D gene: .; V gene: TRBV4-3; clone size: .; J gene: TRBJ2-3
CDR3 DNA: TGCGCCAGCAGCTCAAATTGGATGACAGGGTGGGGATCTAACTATGGCTACACCTTC; CDR3 protein: CASSSNWMTGWGSNYGYTF; D gene: TRBD1; V gene: TRBV5-1; clone size: .; J gene: TRBJ1-2
CDR3 DNA: TGTGCCAGCAATTTTCAGGGTGAGCAGTTCTTC; CDR3 protein: CASNFQGEQFF; D gene: .; V gene: TRBV28; clone size: .; J gene: TRBJ2-1
CDR3 DNA: TGTGCCATCAGAGGGACAGGGGGCCTTTACGAGCAGTACTTC; CDR3 protein: CAIRGTGGLYEQYF; D gene: TRBD1; V gene: TRBV10-3; clone size: .; J gene: TRBJ2-7
CDR3 DNA: TGTGCCAGCAGCCGAGGACAGGACATTCAGTACTTC; CDR3 protein: CASSRGQDIQYF; D gene: TRBD1; V gene: TRBV12-3/TRBV12-4; clone size: .; J gene: TRBJ2-4
CDR3 DNA: TGCGCCAGCAGCAGTGGAACAGGGGGGACTGAAGCTTTCTTT; CDR3 protein: CASSSGTGGTEAFF; D gene: TRBD1; V gene: TRBV5-1; clone size: .; J gene: TRBJ1-1
CDR3 DNA: TGTGCCAGCAGCCCCTATCCTAGCGGGAGCTACGAGCAGTACTTC; CDR3 protein: CASSPYPSGSYEQYF; D gene: TRBD2; V gene: TRBV3-1/TRBV3-2; clone size: .; J gene: TRBJ2-7
CDR3 DNA: TGTGCCAGCAGCTTAGTGCGAGAGCATTCACCCCTCCACTTT; CDR3 protein: CASSLVREHSPLHF; D gene: .; V gene: TRBV7-2; clone size: .; J gene: TRBJ1-6
CDR3 DNA: TGTGCCAGCAGCCGGGGACTAGCGGCCACAGATACGCAGTATTTT; CDR3 protein: CASSRGLAATDTQYF; D gene: TRBD2; V gene: TRBV7-9; clone size: .; J gene: TRBJ2-3
CDR3 DNA: TGTGCCAGCAGCCCACACGGAGGGAGTGGATTATGGACAGATACGCAGTATTTT; CDR3 protein: CASSPHGGSGLWTDTQYF; D gene: .; V gene: TRBV14; clone size: .; J gene: TRBJ2-3
CDR3 DNA: TGTGCCAGCAGCCAGTCCTCGGGGGGCTCGTTTGGAAACACCATATATTTT; CDR3 protein: CASSQSSGGSFGNTIYF; D gene: .; V gene: TRBV7-2; clone size: .; J gene: TRBJ1-3
CDR3 DNA: TGTGCCAGCAGTTTGGGGCCGGAAAAACTGTTTTTT; CDR3 protein: CASSLGPEKLFF; D gene: .; V gene: TRBV12-3/TRBV12-4; clone size: .; J gene: TRBJ1-4
CDR3 DNA: TGTGCCAGCAGTTACGCAGGGCCTGGGGCCAACGTCCTGACTTTC; CDR3 protein: CASSYAGPGANVLTF; D gene: .; V gene: TRBV6-2/TRBV6-3; clone size: .; J gene: TRBJ2-6
CDR3 DNA: TGTGCCAGCAGTTTATCCCCCCCCGGGGGAGAAACATACTACGAGCAGTACTTC; CDR3 protein: CASSLSPPGGETYYEQYF; D gene: .; V gene: TRBV27; clone size: .; J gene: TRBJ2-7
CDR3 DNA: TGCGCCAGCAGCGGGACAGGGGGCACAGATACGCAGTATTTT; CDR3 protein: CASSGTGGTDTQYF; D gene: TRBD1; V gene: TRBV5-1; clone size: few; J gene: TRBJ2-3
CDR3 DNA: TGTGCCAGCAGCTTCAATACTCCGGGCGAGCAGTACTTC; CDR3 protein: CASSFNTPGEQYF; D gene: .; V gene: TRBV7-2; clone size: .; J gene: TRBJ2-7
CDR3 DNA: TGTGCCAGCAGTTTATCGGCGGGAGGGCGGCCAGATACGCAGTATTTT; CDR3 protein: CASSLSAGGRPDTQYF; D gene: TRBD2; V gene: TRBV27; clone size: .; J gene: TRBJ2-3
CDR3 DNA: TGTGCCAGCACCCCGCCGGGGGACAATGAGCAGTTCTTC; CDR3 protein: CASTPPGDNEQFF; D gene: .; V gene: TRBV6-5; clone size: once; J gene: TRBJ2-1
CDR3 DNA: TGCGCCAGCAGCTTCCGATGGACTACCGGTGATACGCAGTATTTT; CDR3 protein: CASSFRWTTGDTQYF; D gene: .; V gene: TRBV5-1; clone size: once; J gene: TRBJ2-3
CDR3 DNA: TGCGCCAGCAGCACACAGGGGGAAGGTGATTCCAACGAGCAGTACTTC; CDR3 protein: CASSTQGEGDSNEQYF; D gene: TRBD1; V gene: TRBV5-1; clone size: .; J gene: TRBJ2-7